The clone carrying this T cell receptor (beta chain) was found a few times. Its antigen is still unknown. Arm-PCR of CDR3 regions and iRepertoire HTBI primers were used to build TCR beta libraries. TCRdb fed the multiplex PCR reads into MiXCR, producing one record per CDR3 protein. The repertoire has around 420,000 distinct CDR3 sequences, about a sixth of them found once; the top ten carry approximately 21%. Time point defined: newly diagnosed GD, antithyroid drugs for less than 3 months. Extracted PBMC RNA gave rise to the TCR library. The authors drew patients from an endocrinology department in Xi'an, China. The record originates from a study of regulatory T cells in long-lasting Graves disease. General study points: Not thyroid tissue but only peripheral blood was studied. Small numbers of samples may have cut accuracy.

The sequenced sample was peripheral blood mononuclear cells (PBMCs), obtained at new diagnosis, from a patient treated with antithyroid drugs. The clonotype comes from a female donor with Graves disease.

The CDR3 spells CASSRLPQAPFRRNTEAFF. The CDR3 bases are TGCGCCAGCAGCCGACTTCCACAGGCACCATTCCGTCGAAACACTGAAGCTTTCTTT. This chain connects TRBV4-1 to TRBJ1-1; weak D call: TRBD1 (5 bases). Germline CDR1 is MGHRA and CDR2 is YSYEKL. The CDR3 extends over 19 amino acids. The V gene lost 4 bases and the J gene lost 2 bases, with 26 bases spanning the gap.